This T cell receptor (beta chain) was identified in a study of blood T cell repertoires in COVID-19. CDR1 and CDR2 from the germline V gene are MNHEY and SVGAGI. V lost 4 bases to trimming and J lost 2 bases, with 12 bases between them. The CDR3 length is 14 residues. The table came from immunoSEQ multiplex PCR; TCRdb's copy has only in-frame clones and leaves some out. The table records roughly 200,000 clones, approximately 86% of them present only once. The clonotype comes from a woman aged 40-49 years with acute COVID-19. What was sequenced was PBMCs or T cells enriched from blood (not recorded which). J is TRBJ2-7 and V is TRBV6-5; unclear D gene. The CDR3 is CASSSTRPPYEQYF. CDR3 DNA sequence: TGTGCCAGCAGTTCCACGAGGCCACCCTACGAGCAGTACTTC.